This T cell receptor beta chain originates from a study of cytomegalovirus exposure and HLA in healthy donors. Overall study findings and caveats: The study put 150 to 200 TCR beta chains on its list as cytomegalovirus-associated.

PCR used 60 Vbeta primers and 13 Jbeta primers. Assay used: immunoSEQ multiplex PCR; TCRdb lists only in-frame clones, some missing. This sample carries some 100,000 clones, about 72% of them seen once, and the ten largest clones take approximately 5%. As concerns this clone: The antigen is undetermined.

The TCR originated in a man in his fifties in good health and CMV-seropositive. Sequencing was carried out using PBMCs.

The CDR3 loop reads CASSLQGGGEQYF. The CDR3, as DNA: TGTGCCAGCAGTTTACAGGGGGGAGGCGAGCAGTACTTC. This chain uses TRBV27 with TRBJ2-7, with TRBD1 as a possible D gene (7 bases). This CDR3 comprises 13 residues. Trimming removed 2 bases from V and 6 bases from J, with 11 bases in between. The germline V gene has CDR1 MNHEY and CDR2 SMNVEV (reference sequence).